This T cell receptor beta chain was found in a study of T cells in Graves' hyperthyroidism and ophthalmopathy. This clonotype came up many times. It was RNA transcripts that yielded the amplified TCR beta CDR3 regions. During a first-round RT-PCR of the TCR CDR3, the HTBI primer set was used. TCRdb independently ran MiXCR on the multiplex PCR reads; one entry per CDR3 protein. The repertoire holds about 400,000 distinct CDR3 sequences, with about 15% as singletons. The CDR3 loop spans 15 amino acids. Germline V gene sequence: CDR1 MDHEN, CDR2 SYDVKM. V was clipped by 6 bases and J by 6 bases; unmatched bases: 9.

This TCR was sampled from a woman in her twenties or thirties with Graves' hyperthyroidism. The sample taken for sequencing was blood. This rearrangement joins TRBV28 to TRBJ2-1, with 9 bases identical to TRBD2. The CDR3 sequence is CASSLAGAKGNEQFF. The CDR3 DNA is TGTGCCAGCAGCTTAGCGGGAGCTAAGGGCAATGAGCAGTTCTTC.